A selection of T cell receptor beta chains follows, all from one sample in a study of cytomegalovirus exposure and HLA in healthy donors. Some clones are missing from TCRdb's copy, which holds only in-frame ones; the method was immunoSEQ multiplex PCR. Here the sample spans some 71,000 clones, approximately 94% being singletons. Material for sequencing was PBMCs. These TCRs come from a woman in her late teens or twenties in good health and CMV-seronegative. CDR3s include the opening cysteine and the closing phenylalanine or tryptophan. A D gene is named only where the DNA matches it firmly. Where a row states a size, it is once, few, many or the class of an expanded clone; other rows omit it.

v_gene,d_gene,j_gene,abundance,CDR3nt,CDR3aa
TRBV7-8,-,TRBJ2-1,-,TGTGCCAGCAGCTATGGACAGTATCTTATGAATGAGCAGTTCTTC,CASSYGQYLMNEQFF
TRBV6-5,TRBD2,TRBJ2-7,-,TGTGCCAGCAGTCCACTAGCGGGAGGGACCTACGAGCAGTACTTC,CASSPLAGGTYEQYF
TRBV21-1,-,TRBJ2-3,-,TGTGCCAGCAGACTAGGCAGGCGATCGCTTTACCGCGCAGCCACAGATACGCAGTATTTT,CASRLGRRSLYRAATDTQYF
TRBV11-2,TRBD1,TRBJ2-7,-,TGTGCCAGCAGCTTAGGACAGGGCGAATACTACGAGCAGTACTTC,CASSLGQGEYYEQYF
TRBV13,-,TRBJ1-2,-,TGTGCCAGCAGCTTAGGGGGTGCGCGGGGCTATGGCTACACCTTC,CASSLGGARGYGYTF
TRBV4-1,TRBD2,TRBJ2-7,-,TGCGCCAGCAGCCCCGTTTCAGGGCGGCGGGAGGGATCCTACGAGCAGTACTTC,CASSPVSGRREGSYEQYF
TRBV4-1,TRBD1,TRBJ1-1,-,TGCGCCAGCAGCCAGAGGAGGGGGCTGGGTGAAGCTTTCTTT,CASSQRRGLGEAFF
TRBV13,-,TRBJ1-2,-,TGTGCCAGCAGCTTAGGTTTGGATGGGGGGGAAAATGGCTACACCTTC,CASSLGLDGGENGYTF
TRBV15,-,TRBJ1-6,-,TGTGCCAAGAAGGTCCGGGGAGTTTCACCCCTCCACTTT,CAKKVRGVSPLHF
TRBV11-2,TRBD2,TRBJ2-7,-,TGTGCCAGCAGCTTAGCGGGACTAGCGGTCTACGAGCAGTACTTC,CASSLAGLAVYEQYF
TRBV6-6,TRBD1,TRBJ1-5,-,TGTGCCAGCAGTTGGACAGGGGATAGCAATCAGCCCCAGCATTTT,CASSWTGDSNQPQHF
TRBV6-1,TRBD2,TRBJ2-7,few,TGTGCCAGCAGTGAAAGGGTAGCGGGGACGAGGGAGCAGTACTTC,CASSERVAGTREQYF
TRBV19,-,TRBJ1-5,-,TGTGCCAGTAGTATAGATACCGTGACAGCCGATAGCAATCAGCCCCAGCATTTT,CASSIDTVTADSNQPQHF
TRBV25-1,TRBD1,TRBJ1-1,-,TGTGCCAGCAGCAGCCGGGACAGTGGGTTCACTGAAGCTTTCTTT,CASSSRDSGFTEAFF
TRBV5-1,-,TRBJ2-1,-,TGCGCCAGCAGCAGGGGCGGGGACAGTAACAATGAGCAGTTCTTC,CASSRGGDSNNEQFF
TRBV7-9,-,TRBJ2-5,once,TGTGCCAGCAGCTCCACCCTAGGAGAAGAGACCCAGTACTTC,CASSSTLGEETQYF
TRBV6-5,TRBD2,TRBJ2-1,-,TGTGCCAGCAGTTACCTCCGACTAGCGGGGGGGGGCGAGCAGTTCTTC,CASSYLRLAGGGEQFF
TRBV6-4,TRBD2,TRBJ2-1,-,TGTGCCAGCAGCGCCGGGACTAGAGACTCCAATGAGCAGTTCTTC,CASSAGTRDSNEQFF
TRBV19,-,TRBJ1-2,-,TGTGCCAGTAGCCCGCCCGGGGTTGGCTATGGCTACACCTTC,CASSPPGVGYGYTF
TRBV5-6,TRBD1,TRBJ1-2,-,TGTGCCAGCAGTAATGAAAGGACAGGGAGGGTGGATGGCTACACCTTC,CASSNERTGRVDGYTF
TRBV6-6,TRBD2,TRBJ2-7,-,TGTGCCAGCAGCTTAGGACTAGGATTTCACGAGCAGTACTTC,CASSLGLGFHEQYF
TRBV11-2,-,TRBJ1-3,-,TGTGCCAGCAGCTCAGGACATTACTCTGGAAACACCATATATTTT,CASSSGHYSGNTIYF
TRBV15,-,TRBJ1-5,-,TGTGCCACCAGCAGAGGCGGTTATCAGCCCCAGCATTTT,CATSRGGYQPQHF
TRBV5-5,-,TRBJ2-5,once,TGTGCCAGCAGCTTGGTACGTGGGGCAGAGACCCAGTACTTC,CASSLVRGAETQYF
TRBV19,-,TRBJ1-1,-,TGTGCCAGTAGTACACCAGGGAACACTGAAGCTTTCTTT,CASSTPGNTEAFF